This T cell receptor beta chain was profiled in a study of blood T cell repertoires in COVID-19. Study context: The cDNA or gDNA used as material had been derived from T cells, B-cell-depleted T cells, or PBMCs.

Sequencing used immunoSEQ multiplex PCR; TCRdb keeps in-frame clones, though not all of them. This sample has about 340,000 clones, with roughly 90% found just once. CDR3 length: 16 amino acids. The germline CDR1 and CDR2 sequences are MNHEY and SVGEGT. V lost 0 bases and J lost 7; bases outside the gene matches: 10. The sample was peripheral blood. The rearrangement joins TRBV6-2 or TRBV6-3 to TRBJ1-2; 8 nucleotides line up with TRBD1. The sequence derives from a woman in her fifties or sixties with COVID-19, enrolled during active disease. This CDR3 reads CASSYSPGQGYGGYTF. CDR3 bases: TGTGCCAGCAGTTACTCGCCCGGACAGGGATACGGTGGCTACACCTTC.